These 18 T cell receptor beta chains came from one sample sequenced in a study of cytomegalovirus exposure and HLA in healthy donors. The PCR contained 60 Vbeta and 13 Jbeta primers. The repertoire was sequenced with immunoSEQ multiplex PCR; TCRdb's copy has only in-frame clones and lacks some. The sample consists of roughly 120,000 clones, approximately 71% of them appearing once. The sequencing sample was made of PBMCs. The receptors were gathered from a man aged 35-49 years in good health and CMV-seronegative.

The CDR3 region has the DNA TGTGCCAGCAGCATCGGACAGGGGGCTGTCTACGAGCAGTACTTC. It translates to CASSIGQGAVYEQYF. J is TRBJ2-7 and V is TRBV7-2; TRBD1 aligns across 11 bases. The junction had 6 bases not matched to a gene; V was cut back by 5 bases and J by 3 bases. Germline CDR1 and CDR2: SGHTA and FQGNSA. CDR3 length: 15 residues.

The J gene is TRBJ2-7, the V gene TRBV27; 9 bases map to TRBD1. Germline V lookup: CDR1 MNHEY, CDR2 SMNVEV (reference sequence). The CDR3 is 14 residues long. Trimming cost V 5 bases and J 6 bases; bases outside gene matches: 8. The CDR3 here is CASSKPGQGAEQYF. The DNA of the CDR3 is TGTGCCAGCAGTAAGCCGGGACAGGGCGCCGAGCAGTACTTC.

CDR3 nucleotides: TGCGCCAGCAGCGTAACAGGGGGGAACACTGAAGCTTTCTTT. It is translated as CASSVTGGNTEAFF. J is TRBJ1-1 and V is TRBV5-1; 8 nucleotides match TRBD1. Unmatched junction bases numbered 3, after V lost 4 bases and J lost 1 base. The CDR3 runs 14 residues. Germline-derived CDR1 and CDR2 are SGHRS and YFSETQ. Complete variable domain (other parts from reference TRBV5-1 and TRBJ1-1): KAGVTQTPRYLIKTRGQQVTLSCSPISGHRSVSWYQQTPGQGLQFLFEYFSETQRNKGNFPGRFSGRQFSNSRSEMNVSTLELGDSALYLCASSVTGGNTEAFFGQGTRLTVV.

This clone has only one observation. J is TRBJ1-6 and V is TRBV5-1; 10 nucleotides align to TRBD1. Per the germline V gene, CDR1 is SGHRS and CDR2 is YFSETQ. This CDR3 has 15 amino acids. Trimming at V came to 4 bases and at J to 8 bases, leaving 6 bases not matched to a gene. The CDR3 DNA sequence: TGCGCCAGCAGCGCACCGGGACAGGGGTATTCACCCCTCCACTTT. This gives the protein CASSAPGQGYSPLHF.

The chain has TRBV7-2 and TRBJ1-2; TRBD1 matches 10 bases. Unmatched junction bases numbered 3, after V lost 8 bases and J lost 0 bases. There are 14 residues in the CDR3. Germline assignment: CDR1 SGHTA and CDR2 FQGNSA. CDR3 sequence reads: CASGDRGANYGYTF. CDR3 nucleotides: TGTGCCAGCGGGGACAGGGGTGCTAACTATGGCTACACCTTC.

This clone was detected only a few times. The chain combines TRBV5-1 with TRBJ1-5; TRBD1 matches at 9 bases. J lost 7 bases, V lost 2 bases, and 4 bases had no gene match. Per germline, CDR1 SGHRS and CDR2 YFSETQ. This CDR3 spans 14 amino acids. CDR3: CASSLTGGRQPQHF. CDR3 coding DNA: TGCGCCAGCAGCTTAACAGGGGGCCGGCAGCCCCAGCATTTT.

The J gene is TRBJ1-1, the V gene TRBV15; D is undetermined. Between the trimmed V and J ends, which lost 3 bases and 4 bases, there was a span of 6 bases. From germline, CDR1 is LNHNV and CDR2 YYDKDF (reference sequence). The CDR3 length is 12 residues. CDR3 loop: CATSSLVTEAFF. CDR3 coding DNA: TGTGCCACCAGCAGTCTCGTCACTGAAGCTTTCTTT.

This sequence joins TRBV19 and TRBJ2-1; a weak D match, TRBD1 (6 bases). CDR3 length: 15 amino acids. Germline CDR1 LNHDA, CDR2 SQIVND (reference sequence). Trimming pared 3 bases from V and 3 bases from J, leaving 12 bases between. The CDR3 sequence is CASSIRQALYNEQFF. In nucleotides, the CDR3 is TGTGCCAGTAGTATCAGACAGGCGCTCTACAATGAGCAGTTCTTC.

The V call is TRBV27, the J call TRBJ2-5; TRBD1 aligns across 8 bases. The CDR3 consists of 15 residues. The germline gives CDR1 MNHEY, CDR2 SMNVEV (reference sequence). With 5 bases clipped from V and 2 bases from J, the junction kept 7 bases outside the gene matches. CDR3 sequence (DNA): TGTGCCAGCAGTGGGGGCAGGGGGCCTCAAGAGACCCAGTACTTC. Translation gives CASSGGRGPQETQYF.

The chain employs TRBV30 and TRBJ2-1; D is perhaps TRBD2 (6 bases). V shed 1 base and J shed 9 bases, with 16 bases lying between them. The length of the CDR3 is 14 residues. CDR1 and CDR2 from the germline V gene are GTSNPN and SVGIG (reference sequence). This CDR3 reads CAWSAPRGEAEQFF. In DNA form, the CDR3 reads TGTGCCTGGAGTGCCCCCCGCGGGGAAGCTGAGCAGTTCTTC.

The chain carries TRBV7-9 and TRBJ1-6; a possible D gene is TRBD1 (6 bases). This CDR3 has 15 residues. The V gene lost 5 bases and the J gene lost 6 bases, with 14 bases spanning the gap. Germline lookup yields CDR1 SEHNR and CDR2 FQNEAQ (reference sequence). In DNA form, the CDR3 reads TGTGCCAGCAGCCCAGCGGACAGAACTAATTCACCCCTCCACTTT. It codes for CASSPADRTNSPLHF. Drawing the rest from reference TRBV7-9 and TRBJ1-6, the complete variable domain is DTGVSQNPRHKITKRGQNVTFRCDPISEHNRLYWYRQTLGQGPEFLTYFQNEAQLEKSRLLSDRFSAERPKGSFSTLEIQRTEQGDSAMYLCASSPADRTNSPLHFGNGTRLTVT.

The chain recombines TRBV7-2 with TRBJ1-5, with 7 bases identical to TRBD1. Looked up from germline, CDR1 is SGHTA and CDR2 is FQGNSA. The length of the CDR3 is 14 residues. J lost 9 bases, V lost 1 base, and 6 bases had no gene match. CDR3 nucleotides: TGTGCCAGCAGCTTAGAGGTGACAGGGCTGCCCCAGCATTTT. Its protein is CASSLEVTGLPQHF.

This clone was counted once. The rearrangement joins TRBV30 to TRBJ2-5; 14 bases fit TRBD2. The CDR3 spans 14 residues. Looked up from germline, CDR1 is GTSNPN and CDR2 is SVGIG (reference sequence). V lost 3 bases to trimming and J lost 7 bases; unmatched junction nucleotides: 4. CDR3 nucleotides: TGTGCCTGGAGGACTAGCGGGGGGGCGGTGACCCAGTACTTC. Its protein product is CAWRTSGGAVTQYF. The whole variable domain, filled in from reference TRBV30 and TRBJ2-5, reads SQTIHQWPATLVQPVGSPLSLECTVEGTSNPNLYWYRQAAGRGLQLLFYSVGIGQISSEVPQNLSASRPQDRQFILSSKKLLLSDSGFYLCAWRTSGGAVTQYFGPGTRLLVL.

This chain joins TRBV5-6 and TRBJ2-3; TRBD1 matches 11 bases. V lost 10 bases, J lost 5 bases, and 3 bases stayed unmatched. Germline CDR1 reads SGHDT; CDR2 reads YYEEEE. The CDR3 has 12 residues. For the CDR3, the DNA is TGTGCCGGTGGGACAGGGGGAGATACGCAGTATTTT. Amino acid sequence: CAGGTGGDTQYF.

V gene TRBV4-1 combines with J gene TRBJ2-7; TRBD2 matches at 7 bases. Germline V lookup: CDR1 MGHRA, CDR2 YSYEKL. The CDR3 covers 13 residues. Unmatched junction bases numbered 3, after V lost 0 bases and J lost 7 bases. CDR3 bases: TGCGCCAGCAGCCAAGAGGGGGGGGGAGAGCAGTACTTC. Protein: CASSQEGGGEQYF.

The CDR3 here is CAIRTSSYNSPLHF. The CDR3 bases are TGTGCCATCAGGACAAGCTCCTATAATTCACCCCTCCACTTT. V usage is TRBV10-3 and J usage is TRBJ1-6; no reliable D call. CDR1 and CDR2 (germline): ENHRY, SYGVKD. The CDR3 is 14 residues long. Trimming left V 6 bases short and J 0 bases short, with 6 bases between.

Turning to this clone: A junction end diverges from the germline sequence, so it may reflect a read error. This chain joins TRBV7-9 and TRBJ1-1; TRBD1 agrees at 10 bases. This CDR3 is built from 15 residues. Germline CDR1 and CDR2: SEHNR and FQNEAQ (reference sequence). CDR3 sequence reads: CSSSLGDRGNTEAFF. The CDR3 nucleotides are TGTTCCAGCAGCTTGGGGGACAGGGGGAACACTGAAGCTTTCTTT.

The gene calls are TRBV7-2 and TRBJ1-5; D not resolved. This CDR3 is built from 15 residues. Trimming cost V 3 bases and J 2 bases, with 11 bases left between them. Germline assignment: CDR1 SGHTA and CDR2 FQGNSA. CDR3 region: CASSLQVWGNQPQHF. The DNA for the CDR3 is TGTGCCAGCAGCTTGCAGGTGTGGGGCAATCAGCCCCAGCATTTT. Variable domain in full (rest from reference TRBV7-2 and TRBJ1-5): GAGVSQSPSNKVTEKGKDVELRCDPISGHTALYWYRQSLGQGLEFLIYFQGNSAPDKSGLPSDRFSAERTGGSVSTLTIQRTQQEDSAVYLCASSLQVWGNQPQHFGDGTRLSIL.